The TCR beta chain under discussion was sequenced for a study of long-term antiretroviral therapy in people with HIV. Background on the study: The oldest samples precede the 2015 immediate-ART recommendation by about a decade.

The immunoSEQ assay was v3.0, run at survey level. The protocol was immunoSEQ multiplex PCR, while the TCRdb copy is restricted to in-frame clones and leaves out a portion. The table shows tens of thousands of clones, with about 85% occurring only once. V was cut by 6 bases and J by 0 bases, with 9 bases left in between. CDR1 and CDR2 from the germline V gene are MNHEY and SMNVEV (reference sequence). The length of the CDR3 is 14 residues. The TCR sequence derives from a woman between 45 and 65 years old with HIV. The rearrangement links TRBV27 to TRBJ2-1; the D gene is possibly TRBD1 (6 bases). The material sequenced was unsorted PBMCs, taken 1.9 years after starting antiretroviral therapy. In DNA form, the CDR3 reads TGTGCCAGCAGCTGGACAGTCTCCTACAATGAGCAGTTCTTC. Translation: CASSWTVSYNEQFF.